This T cell receptor (beta chain) stems from a study of blood T cells in healthy people across ages. General study findings and limits: The unsorted PBMCs prevented any conclusive comparison of naive versus antigen-experienced cells.

Every donor contributed roughly 10 milliliters of peripheral blood by blood draw. Then a second PCR, running roughly 7 to 11 cycles, was carried out with a sample-barcoded 5' primer and a J-beta primer mix. TCRdb re-derived calls from the 5' RACE reads in MiXCR, one entry per CDR3 protein. Among fewer than 900,000 distinct CDR3 sequences listed, approximately 49% were seen once. Germline V gene lookup returns CDR1 MDHEN and CDR2 SYDVKM. Trimming at V came to 7 bases and at J to 4 bases, leaving 12 bases not matched to a gene. CDR3 length equals 15 residues. In regard to this clonotype: The antigen remains undetermined.

Sequencing input: blood. The receptor was derived from a woman aged 55-70 years in good health. J is TRBJ1-2 and V is TRBV28; 7 positions match TRBD1. CDR3 residues: CASNPSPTGIYGYTF. CDR3 DNA sequence: TGTGCCAGCAACCCCAGTCCGACAGGGATCTATGGCTACACCTTC.